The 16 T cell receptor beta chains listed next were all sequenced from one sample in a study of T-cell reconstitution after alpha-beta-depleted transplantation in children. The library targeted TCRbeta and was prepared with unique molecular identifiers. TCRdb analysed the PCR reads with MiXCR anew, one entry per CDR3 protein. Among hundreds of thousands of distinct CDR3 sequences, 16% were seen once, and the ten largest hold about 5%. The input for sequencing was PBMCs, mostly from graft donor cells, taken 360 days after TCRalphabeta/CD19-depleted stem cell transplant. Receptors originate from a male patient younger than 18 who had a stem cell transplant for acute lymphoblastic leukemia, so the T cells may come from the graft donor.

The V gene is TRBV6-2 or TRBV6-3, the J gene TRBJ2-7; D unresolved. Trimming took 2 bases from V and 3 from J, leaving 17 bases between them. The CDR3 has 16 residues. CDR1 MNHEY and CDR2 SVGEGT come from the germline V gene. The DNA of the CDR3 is TGTGCCAGCAGTTACCCTCTCGTGACGTATAACTACGAGCAGTACTTC. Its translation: CASSYPLVTYNYEQYF.

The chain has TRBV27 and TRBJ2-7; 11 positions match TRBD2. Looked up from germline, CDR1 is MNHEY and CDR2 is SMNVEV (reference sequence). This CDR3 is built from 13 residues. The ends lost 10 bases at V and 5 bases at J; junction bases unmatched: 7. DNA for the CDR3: TGTGCCAACCGACTAGCGGGGTTTAACGAGCAGTACTTC. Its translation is CANRLAGFNEQYF.

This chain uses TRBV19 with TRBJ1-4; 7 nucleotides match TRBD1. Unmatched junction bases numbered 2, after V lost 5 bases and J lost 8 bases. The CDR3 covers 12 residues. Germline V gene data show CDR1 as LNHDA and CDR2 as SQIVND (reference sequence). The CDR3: CASSPDREKLFF. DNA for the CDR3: TGTGCCAGTAGTCCGGACAGGGAAAAACTGTTTTTT.

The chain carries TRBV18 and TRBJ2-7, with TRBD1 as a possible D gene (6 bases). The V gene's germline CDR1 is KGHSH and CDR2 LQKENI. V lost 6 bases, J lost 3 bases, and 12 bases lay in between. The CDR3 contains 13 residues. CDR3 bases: TGTGCCAGCTCTAAAGGACAGTACTACGAGCAGTACTTC. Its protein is CASSKGQYYEQYF.

CDR3 sequence: CASSPPILAASTDTQYF. CDR3 in DNA: TGTGCCAGCAGCCCGCCCATACTAGCGGCCAGCACAGATACGCAGTATTTT. The V gene is TRBV7-3, the J gene TRBJ2-3; 8 bases are shared with TRBD2. CDR3 length: 17 amino acids. Germline V gene lookup returns CDR1 SGHTA and CDR2 FQGTGA. V lost 5 bases, J lost 0 bases, and 10 bases stayed unmatched.

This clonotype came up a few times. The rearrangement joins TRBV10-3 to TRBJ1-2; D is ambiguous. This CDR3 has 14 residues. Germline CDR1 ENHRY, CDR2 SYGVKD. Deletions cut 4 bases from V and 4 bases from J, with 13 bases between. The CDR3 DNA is TGTGCCATCAGTGCCCTGGCAGCCCGCTATGGCTACACCTTC. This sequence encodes CAISALAARYGYTF.

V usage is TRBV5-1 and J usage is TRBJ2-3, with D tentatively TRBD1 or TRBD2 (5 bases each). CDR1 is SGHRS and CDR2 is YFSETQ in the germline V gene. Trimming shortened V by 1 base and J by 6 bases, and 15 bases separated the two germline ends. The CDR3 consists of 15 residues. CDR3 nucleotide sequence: TGCGCCAGCAGCTTGAAGAGGGTTTGGGGGGATACGCAGTATTTT. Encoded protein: CASSLKRVWGDTQYF.

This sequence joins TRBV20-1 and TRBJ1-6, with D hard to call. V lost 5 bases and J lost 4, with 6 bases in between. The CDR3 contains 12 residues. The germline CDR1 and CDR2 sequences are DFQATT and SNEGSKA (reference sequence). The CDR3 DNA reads TGCAGTGCTGTCGGGTATAATTCACCCCTCCACTTT. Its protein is CSAVGYNSPLHF.

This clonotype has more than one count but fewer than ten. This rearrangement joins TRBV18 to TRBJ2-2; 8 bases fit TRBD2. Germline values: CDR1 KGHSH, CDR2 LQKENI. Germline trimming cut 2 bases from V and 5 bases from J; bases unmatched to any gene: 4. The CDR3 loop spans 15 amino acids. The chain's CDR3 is CASSPDSGSTGELFF. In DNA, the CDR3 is TGTGCCAGCTCACCAGACAGCGGGAGTACCGGGGAGCTGTTTTTT.

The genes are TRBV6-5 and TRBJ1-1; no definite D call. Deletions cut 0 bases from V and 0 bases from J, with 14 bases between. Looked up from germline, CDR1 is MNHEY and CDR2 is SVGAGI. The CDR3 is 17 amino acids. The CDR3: CASSYSGGLGLNTEAFF. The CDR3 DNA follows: TGTGCCAGCAGTTACTCGGGTGGTCTCGGCTTGAACACTGAAGCTTTCTTT.

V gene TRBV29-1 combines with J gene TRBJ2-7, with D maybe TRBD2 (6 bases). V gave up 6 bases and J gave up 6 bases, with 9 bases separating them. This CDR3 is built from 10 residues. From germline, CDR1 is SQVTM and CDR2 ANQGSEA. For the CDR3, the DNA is TGCAGCGTCAAGGAGGGCGAGCAGTACTTC. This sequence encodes CSVKEGEQYF.

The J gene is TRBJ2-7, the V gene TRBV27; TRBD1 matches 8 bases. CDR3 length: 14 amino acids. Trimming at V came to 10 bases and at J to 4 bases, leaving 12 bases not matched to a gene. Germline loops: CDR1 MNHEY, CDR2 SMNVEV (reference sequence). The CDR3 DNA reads TGTGCCACCATAAGCCTGACAGGGGAGTACGAGCAGTACGTC. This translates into CATISLTGEYEQYV.

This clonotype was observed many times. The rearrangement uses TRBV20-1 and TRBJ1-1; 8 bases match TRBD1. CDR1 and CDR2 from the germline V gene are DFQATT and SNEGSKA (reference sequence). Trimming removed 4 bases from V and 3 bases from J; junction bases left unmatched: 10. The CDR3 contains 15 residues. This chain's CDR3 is CSAKQGDRGHTEAFF. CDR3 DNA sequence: TGCAGTGCTAAACAGGGGGACAGAGGACACACTGAAGCTTTCTTT.

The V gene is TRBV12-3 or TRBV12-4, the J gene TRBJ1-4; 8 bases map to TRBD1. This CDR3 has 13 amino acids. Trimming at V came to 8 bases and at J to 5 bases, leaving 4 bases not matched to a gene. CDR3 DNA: TGTGCCAGCGGTTACAGGGGGAATGAAAAACTGTTTTTT. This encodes CASGYRGNEKLFF.

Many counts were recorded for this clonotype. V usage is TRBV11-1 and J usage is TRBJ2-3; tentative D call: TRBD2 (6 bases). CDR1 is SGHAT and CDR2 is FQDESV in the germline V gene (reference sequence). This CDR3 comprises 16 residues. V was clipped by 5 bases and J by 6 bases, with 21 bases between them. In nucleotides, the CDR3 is TGTGCCAGCAGCCCCCAAGGACTACCTCCCCACGATACGCAGTATTTT. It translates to CASSPQGLPPHDTQYF.

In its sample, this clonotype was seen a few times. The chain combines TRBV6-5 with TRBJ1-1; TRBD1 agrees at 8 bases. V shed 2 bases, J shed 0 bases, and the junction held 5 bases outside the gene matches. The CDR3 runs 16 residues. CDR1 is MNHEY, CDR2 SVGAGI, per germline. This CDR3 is CASSYAGGALNTEAFF. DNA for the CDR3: TGTGCCAGCAGTTACGCAGGGGGCGCGTTGAACACTGAAGCTTTCTTT.